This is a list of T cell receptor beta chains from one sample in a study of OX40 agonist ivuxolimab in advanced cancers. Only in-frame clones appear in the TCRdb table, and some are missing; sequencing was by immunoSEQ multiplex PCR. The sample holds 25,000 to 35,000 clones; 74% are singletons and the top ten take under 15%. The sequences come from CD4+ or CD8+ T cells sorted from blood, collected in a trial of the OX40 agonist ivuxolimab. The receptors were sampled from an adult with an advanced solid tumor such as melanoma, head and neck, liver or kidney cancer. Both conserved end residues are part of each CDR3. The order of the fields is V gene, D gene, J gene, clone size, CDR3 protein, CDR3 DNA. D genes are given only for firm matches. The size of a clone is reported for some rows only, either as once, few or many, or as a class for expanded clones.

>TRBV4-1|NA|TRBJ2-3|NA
CASSPRQVRDTQYF
TGCGCCAGCAGCCCCAGGCAAGTTAGAGATACGCAGTATTTT
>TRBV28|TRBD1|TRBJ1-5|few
CASREQGALNQPQHF
TGTGCCAGCAGGGAACAGGGGGCCCTCAATCAGCCCCAGCATTTT
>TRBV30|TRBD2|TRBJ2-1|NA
CAWRLAGGNEQFF
TGTGCCTGGAGACTAGCGGGGGGCAATGAGCAGTTCTTC
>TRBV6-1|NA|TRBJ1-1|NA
CASSVSGLNTEAFF
TGTGCCAGCAGTGTTTCGGGATTGAACACTGAAGCTTTCTTT
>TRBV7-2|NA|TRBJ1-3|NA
CASSLFSYSGNTIYF
TGTGCCAGCAGCTTATTCAGCTACTCTGGAAACACCATATATTTT
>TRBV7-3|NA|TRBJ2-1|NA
CASSLYHQGKYNEQFF
TGTGCCAGCAGCTTATATCACCAGGGGAAATACAATGAGCAGTTCTTC
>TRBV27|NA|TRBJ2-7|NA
CASSLQGALNYEQYF
TGTGCCAGCAGTTTACAAGGGGCCCTAAACTACGAGCAGTACTTC
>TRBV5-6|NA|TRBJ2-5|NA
CASSLGQKETQYF
TGTGCCAGCAGCTTGGGTCAGAAAGAGACCCAGTACTTC
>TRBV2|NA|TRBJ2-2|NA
CASSEALDTGELFF
TGTGCCAGCAGTGAAGCGTTGGACACCGGGGAGCTGTTTTTT
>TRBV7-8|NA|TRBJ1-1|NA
CASTQGGGVNTEAFF
TGTGCCAGCACCCAAGGAGGGGGGGTGAACACTGAAGCTTTCTTT
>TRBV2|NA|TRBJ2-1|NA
CAGKTGSSYNEQFF
TGTGCCGGAAAGACTGGGAGCTCCTACAATGAGCAGTTCTTC
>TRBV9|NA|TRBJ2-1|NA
CASSGLRNYNEQFF
TGTGCCAGCAGCGGCCTAAGGAATTACAATGAGCAGTTCTTC
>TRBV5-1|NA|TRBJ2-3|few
CASRRSSTDTQYF
TGCGCCAGCAGACGCTCTAGCACAGATACGCAGTATTTT
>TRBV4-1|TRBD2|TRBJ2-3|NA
CASSPYWTSDTDTQYF
TGCGCCAGCAGCCCCTACTGGACTAGCGACACAGATACGCAGTATTTT
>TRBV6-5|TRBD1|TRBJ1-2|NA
CASSRGQGAYGYTF
TGTGCCAGCAGCCGTGGACAGGGGGCCTATGGCTACACCTTC
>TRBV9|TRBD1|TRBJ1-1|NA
CASSLDRGQTEAFF
TGTGCCAGCAGCTTGGACAGGGGGCAGACTGAAGCTTTCTTT
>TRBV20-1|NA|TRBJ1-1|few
CSARDWAEAFF
TGCAGTGCTAGAGACTGGGCTGAAGCTTTCTTT
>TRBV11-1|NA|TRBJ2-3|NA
CASSIYTTDTQYF
TGTGCCAGCAGCATCTACACCACAGATACGCAGTATTTT
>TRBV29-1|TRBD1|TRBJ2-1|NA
CSVGEGTGKNEQFF
TGCAGCGTTGGTGAGGGGACAGGGAAGAATGAGCAGTTCTTC
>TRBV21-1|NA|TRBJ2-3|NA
CASSRTSGGAGDTQYF
TGTGCCAGCAGCAGGACTAGCGGGGGGGCAGGAGATACGCAGTATTTT
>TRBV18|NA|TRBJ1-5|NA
CASTPDRAEPQHF
TGTGCCAGCACTCCGGACCGGGCTGAGCCCCAGCATTTT
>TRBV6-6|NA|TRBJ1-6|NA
CASRRREGWSPLHF
TGTGCCAGTAGGAGAAGGGAGGGGTGGTCACCCCTCCACTTT
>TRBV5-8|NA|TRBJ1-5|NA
CASSLIYRSAIQPQHF
TGTGCCAGCAGCTTGATTTACCGTTCAGCAATTCAGCCCCAGCATTTT
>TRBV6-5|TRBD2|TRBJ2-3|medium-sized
CASSYGSGTNTDTQYF
TGTGCCAGCAGTTACGGCTCCGGGACTAACACAGATACGCAGTATTTT
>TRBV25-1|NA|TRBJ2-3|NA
CASSGRDPYTDTQYF
TGTGCCAGCAGTGGGAGAGACCCTTACACAGATACGCAGTATTTT
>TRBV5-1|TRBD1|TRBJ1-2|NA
CASAPGTAGFGYTF
TGCGCCAGCGCACCCGGGACAGCAGGCTTTGGCTACACCTTC
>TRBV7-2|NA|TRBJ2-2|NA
CASSLEIIGELFF
TGTGCCAGCAGCTTAGAAATCATCGGGGAGCTGTTTTTT
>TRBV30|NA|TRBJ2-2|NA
CAWRKGTTGELFF
TGTGCCTGGAGAAAGGGAACCACCGGGGAGCTGTTTTTT
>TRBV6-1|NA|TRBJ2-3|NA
CASSEQGYGADTQYF
TGTGCCAGCAGTGAACAGGGGTATGGAGCAGATACGCAGTATTTT
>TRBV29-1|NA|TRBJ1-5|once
CSGGEGSNQPQHF
TGCAGCGGAGGGGAGGGAAGCAATCAGCCCCAGCATTTT
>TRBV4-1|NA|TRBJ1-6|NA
CASSQEALRHF
TGCGCCAGCAGCCAAGAGGCCCTTCGTCACTTT
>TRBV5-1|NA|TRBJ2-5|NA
CASSSSTTSQETQYF
TGCGCCAGCAGCTCCTCTACTACGTCTCAAGAGACCCAGTACTTC
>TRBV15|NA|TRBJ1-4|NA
CATSFQGLSNEKLFF
TGTGCCACCAGCTTTCAGGGGTTATCTAATGAAAAACTGTTTTTT
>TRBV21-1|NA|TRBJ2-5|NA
CASSRKGGGAYQETQYF
TGTGCCAGCAGCCGAAAGGGGGGGGGAGCGTACCAAGAGACCCAGTACTTC
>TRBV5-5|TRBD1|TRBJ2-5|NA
CASSTGPGGQETQYF
TGTGCCAGCAGCACGGGGCCAGGGGGCCAAGAGACCCAGTACTTC
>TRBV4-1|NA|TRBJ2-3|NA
CASSHPRGWGPTDTQYF
TGCGCCAGCAGCCATCCTCGGGGCTGGGGGCCCACAGATACGCAGTATTTT
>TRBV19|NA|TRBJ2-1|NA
CASSIDSSSYNEQFF
TGTGCCAGTAGTATTGACAGCAGCTCCTACAATGAGCAGTTCTTC
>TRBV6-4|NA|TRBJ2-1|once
CASSRGAAYNEQFF
TGTGCCAGCAGTAGGGGGGCAGCCTACAATGAGCAGTTCTTC
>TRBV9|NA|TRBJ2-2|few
CASSGFTGELFF
TGTGCCAGCAGCGGGTTCACCGGGGAGCTGTTTTTT
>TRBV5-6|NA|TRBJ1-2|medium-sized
CASSLQNSIYGYTF
TGTGCCAGCAGCTTGCAGAATTCTATCTATGGCTACACCTTC
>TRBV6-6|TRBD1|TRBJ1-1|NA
CASRGTGNAFF
TGTGCCAGCAGGGGGACAGGGAACGCTTTCTTT
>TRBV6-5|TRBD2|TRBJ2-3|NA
CASSPGGLAGDFF
TGTGCCAGCAGCCCCGGGGGACTAGCGGGGGATTTTTTT
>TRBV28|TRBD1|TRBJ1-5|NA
CASSPTGGIGNQPQHF
TGTGCCAGCAGCCCAACAGGGGGAATTGGCAATCAGCCCCAGCATTTT
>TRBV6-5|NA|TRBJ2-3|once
CASRQRTRSSDTQYF
TGTGCCAGCAGGCAAAGGACACGGTCGTCAGATACGCAGTATTTT
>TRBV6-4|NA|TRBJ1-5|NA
CASLRGGNQPQHF
TGTGCCAGCTTAAGAGGGGGCAATCAGCCCCAGCATTTT
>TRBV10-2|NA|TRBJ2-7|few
CASSPGDNYEQYF
TGCGCCAGCAGCCCAGGAGACAACTACGAGCAGTACTTC
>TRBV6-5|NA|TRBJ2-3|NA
CASSASTDTQYF
TGTGCCAGCAGCGCTAGCACAGATACGCAGTATTTT
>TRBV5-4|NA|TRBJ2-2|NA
CASKIRGAGTGELFF
TGTGCCAGCAAGATCCGAGGGGCGGGCACCGGGGAGCTGTTTTTT
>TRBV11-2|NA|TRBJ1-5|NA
CASSLGARGNQPQHF
TGTGCCAGCAGCTTAGGAGCCAGGGGTAATCAGCCCCAGCATTTT
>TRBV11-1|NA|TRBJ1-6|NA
CASSLGQRPLHF
TGTGCCAGCAGCTTAGGTCAACGCCCGCTCCACTTT
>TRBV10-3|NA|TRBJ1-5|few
CAISPVRGKQPQHF
TGTGCCATCAGTCCAGTGAGGGGGAAGCAGCCCCAGCATTTT
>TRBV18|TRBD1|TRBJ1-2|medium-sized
CASSPLTPQGNGPNYGYTF
TGTGCCAGCTCACCTCTCACGCCACAGGGGAATGGGCCTAACTATGGCTACACCTTC
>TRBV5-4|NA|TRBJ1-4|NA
CASSLVPGLANEKLFF
TGTGCCAGCAGCTTGGTCCCGGGTTTGGCTAATGAAAAACTGTTTTTT
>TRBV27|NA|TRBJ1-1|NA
CASSLSRITEAFF
TGTGCCAGCAGTTTATCGCGGATCACTGAAGCTTTCTTT
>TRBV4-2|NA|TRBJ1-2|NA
CASSQEGQTNYGYTF
TGTGCCAGCAGCCAAGAGGGTCAAACTAACTATGGCTACACCTTC